The text below deals with one T cell receptor beta chain. This record belongs to a study of OX40 agonist ivuxolimab in advanced cancers. With V trimmed by 3 bases and J by 4 bases, 4 bases remained unmatched. CDR1 is KGHSH, CDR2 LQKENI, per germline. The CDR3 is 14 amino acids. Assay: immunoSEQ multiplex PCR; the TCRdb copy retains only in-frame clones and omits some. The sample contains some 120,000 clones, about 90% of which appear only once. The chain has TRBV18 and TRBJ2-7; 9 bases fit TRBD1. The sequencing here drew on CD4+ or CD8+ T cells sorted from blood, taken in a trial of the OX40 agonist ivuxolimab. The receptor was isolated from an adult with an advanced solid tumor such as melanoma, head and neck, liver or kidney cancer. CDR3 sequence (DNA): TGTGCCAGCTCACCGGGACAGGGTTCATACGAGCAGTACTTC. Its translation: CASSPGQGSYEQYF.